These T cell receptor beta chains were read from a single sample in a study of shared clonotypes between healthy human individuals. Clones were read by immunoSEQ multiplex PCR, and TCRdb kept only the in-frame ones, dropping some. The profile shows about 2.4 million clones, just over 90% of them singletons. The sequenced sample was naive CD4+ T cells sorted from blood. These receptors were obtained from a man younger than 30 in good health. CDR3s include the opening cysteine and the closing phenylalanine or tryptophan.

v_call	j_call	cdr3_aa
TRBV7-3	TRBJ2-3	CASSFSGADTQYF
TRBV19	TRBJ2-6	CASSIGTGVSGANVLTF
TRBV5-4	TRBJ1-5	CASSLRGPTGNQPQHF
TRBV11-2	TRBJ2-1	CASSPMDRPNEQFF
TRBV5-5	TRBJ1-5	CASSLSREPQHF
TRBV11-3	TRBJ2-2	CASSHGIPGTGGTGELFF
TRBV29-1	TRBJ1-1	CSVRTGENTEAFF
TRBV9	TRBJ1-4	CASSVGDRRDEKLFF
TRBV7-2	TRBJ2-5	CASSLNLAGGSGETQYF
TRBV10-1	TRBJ2-1	CASSESGTTAEQFF
TRBV7-9	TRBJ2-2	CASSLSAGERTGELFF
TRBV15	TRBJ2-6	CATSRGGGRASGGANVLTF
TRBV5-1	TRBJ2-5	CASSLALAGTQETQYF
TRBV5-5	TRBJ2-7	CASSPGAGAYEQYF
TRBV7-9	TRBJ2-1	CASSFVGQEKQFF
TRBV4-1	TRBJ2-1	CASSQDFSGGVYEQFF
TRBV7-9	TRBJ2-3	CASSSGTWTQGDTQYF
TRBV5-1	TRBJ2-1	CASSFSSGSSYNEQFF
TRBV7-7	TRBJ2-1	CASSLAGGRGNEQFF
TRBV18	TRBJ1-1	CASSPPQGGTEAFF
TRBV28	TRBJ2-5	CASSLVGLEETQYF
TRBV18	TRBJ1-1	CASSPQNVPDTEAFF
TRBV7-8	TRBJ2-2	CASSPPRGPNTGELFF
TRBV6-5	TRBJ1-2	CASSRRDSYGYTF
TRBV6-1	TRBJ2-5	CASSTGFQETQYF
TRBV29-1	TRBJ2-5	CSVGQVKETQYF
TRBV7-2	TRBJ2-7	CASSPDRGTYEQYF